This T cell receptor beta chain emerged from a study of cytomegalovirus exposure and HLA in healthy donors. Study-level background: The 110 or so validation repertoires used the same platform as the approximately 670 first-cohort repertoires, a later analysis reported.

On this clone: The identical CDR3 is also encoded by other nucleotide sequences in the sample.

Clones were read by immunoSEQ multiplex PCR, and TCRdb kept only the in-frame ones, dropping some. The sample includes some 250,000 clones, roughly 89% of them seen just once. V was trimmed by 5 bases and J by 4 bases, leaving 3 bases between them. The germline V gene encodes CDR1 DFQATT and CDR2 SNEGSKA (reference sequence). The CDR3 extends over 10 amino acids. The chain couples TRBV20-1 to TRBJ2-1; no clear D. What was sequenced was PBMCs. The TCR comes from a woman aged 18-35 years in good health and CMV-seronegative. Here the CDR3 DNA reads TGCAGTGCTCGTTACAATGAGCAGTTCTTC. It translates to CSARYNEQFF.